These 27 T cell receptor beta chains share one sample of origin, sequenced in a study of T cells in localized non-small cell lung cancer. Profiled with immunoSEQ multiplex PCR; TCRdb holds only in-frame clones, not every one. The table has 20,000 to 25,000 clones, 89% seen once; the top ten hold around 23%. This specimen consisted of peripheral blood, obtained before any cancer treatment. The source of these receptors is a man aged 35 to 69 with stage I squamous cell lung carcinoma.

This sequence joins TRBV5-6 and TRBJ1-1; D might be TRBD1 (5 bases). This CDR3 spans 15 amino acids. Deletions cut 2 bases from V and 2 bases from J, with 13 bases between. Germline assignment: CDR1 SGHDT and CDR2 YYEEEE. DNA for the CDR3: TGTGCCAGCAGCTTCCGGGGGAACACAAACACTGAAGCTTTCTTT. It translates to CASSFRGNTNTEAFF.

The CDR3: CASSQVPGREQYF. The CDR3 nucleotides are TGCGCCAGCAGCCAAGTCCCGGGACGTGAGCAGTACTTC. This chain links TRBV4-1 with TRBJ2-7, with D perhaps assigned TRBD1 or TRBD2 (5 bases each). V was trimmed by 1 base and J by 7 bases, leaving 11 bases between them. Germline loops: CDR1 MGHRA, CDR2 YSYEKL. This CDR3 spans 13 amino acids.

The genes are TRBV30 and TRBJ1-4; the D is unclear. Trimming shortened V by 4 bases and J by 7 bases, and 13 bases separated the two germline ends. Germline CDR1 GTSNPN, CDR2 SVGIG (reference sequence). The CDR3 has 13 residues. The CDR3 nucleotides read TGTGCCTGGATGGGGAACAGCGGTGAAAAACTGTTTTTT. It codes for CAWMGNSGEKLFF.

Here the CDR3 reads CAISEVFGGRGNQPQHF. In nucleotides, the CDR3 is TGTGCCATCAGTGAAGTTTTCGGGGGGAGAGGCAATCAGCCCCAGCATTTT. The chain has TRBV10-3 and TRBJ1-5, with D maybe TRBD1 (5 bases). Trimming took 3 bases from V and 2 from J, leaving 17 bases between them. The CDR3 length is 17 residues. CDR1 ENHRY and CDR2 SYGVKD come from the germline V gene.

The CDR3 nucleotides read TGTGCCAGCAGCTTGGTAGGGGCTAACACTGAAGCTTTCTTT. Translation gives CASSLVGANTEAFF. J is TRBJ1-1 and V is TRBV5-6; tentatively, D is TRBD1 (5 bases). The V gene lost 0 bases and the J gene lost 2 bases, with 8 bases spanning the gap. The V gene's germline CDR1 is SGHDT and CDR2 YYEEEE. The CDR3 length is 14 residues. The full variable domain, rest sourced from reference TRBV5-6 and TRBJ1-1, is DAGVTQSPTHLIKTRGQQVTLRCSPKSGHDTVSWYQQALGQGPQFIFQYYEEEERQRGNFPDRFSGHQFPNYSSELNVNALLLGDSALYLCASSLVGANTEAFFGQGTRLTVV.

The rearrangement joins TRBV5-1 to TRBJ1-2, with 9 bases aligning to TRBD1. Germline V gives CDR1 SGHRS, CDR2 YFSETQ. This CDR3 spans 19 amino acids. J was trimmed by 0 bases and V by 4 bases; bases with no gene match: 16. CDR3 DNA sequence: TGCGCCAGCAGCCCAGGGACAGGGACCTCTCCGATCACTAACTATGGCTACACCTTC. This translates into CASSPGTGTSPITNYGYTF.

J is TRBJ2-1 and V is TRBV9, with TRBD2 identical over 12 bases. This CDR3 spans 17 amino acids. Germline V gives CDR1 SGDLS, CDR2 YYNGEE. V gave up 3 bases and J gave up 5 bases; unmatched junction bases: 9. CDR3 sequence (DNA): TGTGCCAGCAGCGCAAGACTAGCGGGGGAGCCCCACAATGAGCAGTTCTTC. Its translation: CASSARLAGEPHNEQFF.

About this clone: Other nucleotide sequences in the sample specify the same CDR3. V is TRBV9 and J is TRBJ1-2; D remains ambiguous. The germline V gene has CDR1 SGDLS and CDR2 YYNGEE. V was cut by 4 bases and J by 7 bases, with 32 bases left in between. The CDR3 has 19 amino acids. The CDR3 coding sequence is TGTGCCAGCAGCTACTCCACCCCAGGACCCCCGAGGGAACAATGTGGCTACACCTTC. It yields the protein CASSYSTPGPPREQCGYTF. The variable domain in full, with the rest retrieved from reference TRBV9 and TRBJ1-2, is DSGVTQTPKHLITATGQRVTLRCSPRSGDLSVYWYQQSLDQGLQFLIQYYNGEERAKGNILERFSAQQFPDLHSELNLSSLELGDSALYFCASSYSTPGPPREQCGYTFGSGTRLTVV.

This chain connects TRBV30 to TRBJ2-1, with 8 bases identical to TRBD2. Germline-derived CDR1 and CDR2 are GTSNPN and SVGIG (reference sequence). The CDR3 is 12 residues long. With 5 bases clipped from V and 3 bases from J, the junction kept 0 bases outside the gene matches. CDR3 in DNA: TGTGCCTGGGCGGGGGGCTACAATGAGCAGTTCTTC. Its translation is CAWAGGYNEQFF.

The rearrangement joins TRBV10-1 to TRBJ1-1, with D possibly matching TRBD1 (5 bases). The germline V gene encodes CDR1 WNHNN and CDR2 SYGVQD (reference sequence). CDR3 size: 14 residues. V lost 0 bases and J lost 5, with 10 bases in between. The CDR3: CASSESVGDTEAFF. The CDR3 DNA is TGCGCCAGCAGTGAGTCGGTGGGGGATACTGAAGCTTTCTTT.

V usage is TRBV10-3 and J usage is TRBJ1-1; unclear D gene. This CDR3 region has 14 residues. V lost 5 bases, J lost 7 bases, and 17 bases lay in between. The germline gives CDR1 ENHRY, CDR2 SYGVKD. DNA of the CDR3: TGTGCCATCAGTAACCCGGGCACACCCCGTGAAGCTTTCTTT. Amino acids: CAISNPGTPREAFF.

The rearrangement joins TRBV9 to TRBJ2-3; 8 bases match TRBD2. CDR1 is SGDLS and CDR2 is YYNGEE in the germline V gene. This CDR3 has 13 residues. The junction had 1 base not matched to a gene; V was cut back by 1 base and J by 6 bases. CDR3 sequence (DNA): TGTGCCAGCAGCGTACCGGGGGGGGATACGCAGTATTTT. Its protein is CASSVPGGDTQYF.

The CDR3 DNA reads as TGTGCCAGCAGCAAAGTATGCGAGGGAACAGGTGGCTACACCTTC. Protein: CASSKVCEGTGGYTF. The gene calls are TRBV21-1 and TRBJ1-2. TRBV21-1 is a known pseudogene. The length of the CDR3 is 15 residues.

J is TRBJ2-3 and V is TRBV10-2, with 8 bases identical to TRBD1. CDR3 length: 16 amino acids. The germline V gene encodes CDR1 WSHSY and CDR2 SAAADI. Trimming removed 10 bases from V and 4 bases from J; junction bases left unmatched: 16. CDR3: CATNGYGQGAPDTQYF. DNA of the CDR3: TGCGCCACCAATGGGTATGGCCAGGGGGCTCCAGATACGCAGTATTTT.

This clone was counted once. V usage is TRBV9 and J usage is TRBJ2-7; 8 bases match TRBD1. J was trimmed by 3 bases and V by 0 bases; bases with no gene match: 5. The CDR3 loop spans 15 amino acids. Germline CDR1 reads SGDLS; CDR2 reads YYNGEE. CDR3 bases: TGTGCCAGCAGCGTAGGTTGGACAGGGAACTACGAGCAGTACTTC. Its translation: CASSVGWTGNYEQYF.

In its sample, this clone was seen once. V and J are TRBV6-5 and TRBJ2-2, with 12 bases matching TRBD1. After removal of 6 bases from V and 6 bases from J, the junction contained 5 bases not matched to a gene. This CDR3 contains 15 residues. Germline values: CDR1 MNHEY, CDR2 SVGAGI. The CDR3 is CASSRDRGQPGELFF. Written as DNA, the CDR3 is TGTGCCAGCAGCAGGGACAGGGGGCAGCCCGGGGAGCTGTTTTTT.

The table lists this clone with a count of one. The CDR3 nucleotides read TGTGCCAGCAGTTCAGTTAAGTCGAGGACTAGCGGGGGGGTGGTCTCCTACGAGCAGTACTTC. It translates to CASSSVKSRTSGGVVSYEQYF. The genes are TRBV28 and TRBJ2-7, with 15 bases that match TRBD2. V trimming: 4 bases; J trimming: 0 bases; junction bases outside the gene matches: 16. The CDR3 length is 21 residues. CDR1 and CDR2 from the germline V gene are MDHEN and SYDVKM.

The J gene is TRBJ1-5, the V gene TRBV18; 12 bases map to TRBD1. V gave up 8 bases and J gave up 5 bases; unmatched junction bases: 10. CDR1 and CDR2 from the germline V gene are KGHSH and LQKENI. This CDR3 is built from 16 residues. CDR3 sequence (DNA): TGTGCCAGCGCGCTTACCGGGACAGGGGGCCATCAGCCCCAGCATTTT. Translated, it gives CASALTGTGGHQPQHF.

This rearrangement joins TRBV7-6 to TRBJ1-5; no definite D call. CDR1 and CDR2 from the germline V gene are SGHVS and FNYEAQ. The CDR3 spans 13 residues. The ends were cut back, 5 bases at V and 4 bases at J, with 9 bases in the middle. The CDR3 is CASSPLDNQPQHF. The CDR3 DNA is TGTGCCAGCAGCCCCCTCGATAATCAGCCCCAGCATTTT.

V is TRBV5-1 and J is TRBJ2-2, with a weak D call TRBD1 (7 bases). The CDR3 runs to 16 residues. The germline gives CDR1 SGHRS, CDR2 YFSETQ. Trimming left V 2 bases short and J 1 base short, with 12 bases between. The CDR3 loop reads CASSFQGDWNTGELFF. The CDR3 DNA reads as TGCGCCAGCAGCTTTCAGGGGGACTGGAACACCGGGGAGCTGTTTTTT.

The chain combines TRBV9 with TRBJ2-1; D uncertain. The CDR3 runs to 16 residues. V was cut by 0 bases and J by 0 bases, with 10 bases left in between. Germline V gene sequence: CDR1 SGDLS, CDR2 YYNGEE. The CDR3 loop reads CASSVEGLSSYNEQFF. CDR3 DNA: TGTGCCAGCAGCGTAGAGGGTCTGAGCTCCTACAATGAGCAGTTCTTC.

The genes are TRBV6-4 and TRBJ2-3; 8 bases align to TRBD2. The CDR3 is 16 amino acids. The J segment lost 2 bases and the V segment lost 2 bases, leaving 6 bases of the junction unmatched. The germline gives CDR1 MRHNA, CDR2 SNTAGT. The DNA for the CDR3 is TGTGCCAGCAGTGACCTAAGCGGGGGTTCCACAGATACGCAGTATTTT. Its protein product is CASSDLSGGSTDTQYF.

This clone was picked up a small number of times. The J gene is TRBJ2-3, the V gene TRBV12-5; D gene unclear. CDR1 and CDR2 (germline): LGHNT, FRNRAP. This CDR3 spans 14 amino acids. The ends were cut back, 1 base at V and 0 bases at J, with 5 bases in the middle. CDR3 sequence reads: CASGLAASTDTQYF. The CDR3 nucleotides read TGTGCTAGTGGTTTGGCAGCTAGCACAGATACGCAGTATTTT.

This chain connects TRBV5-8 to TRBJ1-2; tentatively, D is TRBD1 (6 bases). Per germline, CDR1 SGHTS and CDR2 YDEGEE. CDR3 length: 13 amino acids. V was cut by 4 bases and J by 6 bases, with 13 bases left in between. The CDR3 spells CASSPQGRDGYTF. The DNA for the CDR3 is TGTGCCAGCAGCCCCCAGGGGCGCGATGGCTACACCTTC.

The J gene is TRBJ1-1, the V gene TRBV7-9; D not resolved. This CDR3 is 13 amino acids long. Trimming shortened V by 0 bases and J by 11 bases, and 13 bases separated the two germline ends. Germline CDR1 reads SEHNR; CDR2 reads FQNEAQ (reference sequence). CDR3 DNA sequence: TGTGCCAGCAGCTTAGCGCTCTCCCTTAATGCTTTCTTT. Translating it yields CASSLALSLNAFF.

This chain connects TRBV7-9 to TRBJ1-1; D might be TRBD1 (5 bases). The CDR3 spans 14 residues. The V end was cut by 8 bases, the J end by 0 bases, with 13 bases between. CDR1 is SEHNR, CDR2 FQNEAQ, per germline (reference sequence). CDR3 region: CASREPGLNTEAFF. Written as DNA, the CDR3 is TGTGCCAGCCGCGAGCCAGGGTTGAACACTGAAGCTTTCTTT.

V usage is TRBV10-3 and J usage is TRBJ2-7; D is possibly TRBD2 (5 bases). The CDR3 is 12 residues long. The germline V gene encodes CDR1 ENHRY and CDR2 SYGVKD. Trimming cost V 5 bases and J 4 bases, with 9 bases left between them. CDR3 residues: CAISRPGYEQYF. The CDR3 DNA follows: TGTGCCATCAGTCGCCCGGGGTACGAGCAGTACTTC.